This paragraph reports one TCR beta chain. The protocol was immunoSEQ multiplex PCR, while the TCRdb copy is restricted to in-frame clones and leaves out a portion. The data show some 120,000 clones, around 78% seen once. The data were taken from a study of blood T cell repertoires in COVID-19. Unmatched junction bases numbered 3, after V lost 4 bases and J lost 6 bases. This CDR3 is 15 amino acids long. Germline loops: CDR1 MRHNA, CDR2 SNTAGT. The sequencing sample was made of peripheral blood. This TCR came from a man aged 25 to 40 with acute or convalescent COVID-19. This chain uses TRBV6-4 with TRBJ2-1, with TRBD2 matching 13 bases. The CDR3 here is CASSGTSGSVNEQFF. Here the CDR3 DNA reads TGTGCCAGCAGTGGGACTAGCGGGAGCGTCAATGAGCAGTTCTTC.